One T cell receptor beta chain is described in this entry. Its antigen remains unknown. Profiled with immunoSEQ multiplex PCR; TCRdb holds only in-frame clones, not every one. The sample includes over 100,000 clones, about nine tenths seen only once; the top ten take around 1%. The CDR3 has 14 amino acids. V gave up 4 bases and J gave up 6 bases, with 13 bases separating them. CDR1 is SGHTA, CDR2 FQGTGA, per germline. This entry comes from a study of T cell responses to AZD1222 COVID-19 vaccine. Overall study findings and caveats: Elevations in Spike-specific TCR breadth and depth followed administration of two AZD1222 doses.

The input for sequencing was peripheral blood, taken 28 days after the second AZD1222 dose. The genes are TRBV7-3 and TRBJ2-1; D is undetermined. The TCR sequence derives from an adult who received the AZD1222 COVID-19 vaccine. DNA for the CDR3: TGTGCCAGCAGCTCCGATTTTGGCGCCAATGAGCAGTTCTTC. Protein sequence: CASSSDFGANEQFF.